This TCR beta chain was recovered during a study of OX40 agonist ivuxolimab in advanced cancers. About the research overall: Treatment received earlier with anti-PD-1, anti-PD-L1 or anti-CTLA-4 agents was allowed, and over 30% had some. Regarding the study as a whole: Still undetermined is the antigen specificity of the expanded peripheral T cells.

Clones were read by immunoSEQ multiplex PCR, and TCRdb kept only the in-frame ones, dropping some. The top ten hold around 0.86% of the sample, which has 90,000 or so clones, under 95% seen once. The germline V gene has CDR1 ENHRY and CDR2 SYGVKD. V lost 11 bases, J lost 7 bases, and 15 bases lay in between. This CDR3 has 12 amino acids. This clone was observed a handful of times. Antigen specificity is unknown. Sample: CD4+ or CD8+ T cells sorted from blood, taken in a trial of the OX40 agonist ivuxolimab. The receptor comes from an adult with an advanced solid tumor such as melanoma, head and neck, liver or kidney cancer. V usage is TRBV10-3 and J usage is TRBJ1-5, with no clear D. This chain's CDR3 is CAVGMTGQPQHF. The CDR3 nucleotides are TGTGCCGTCGGGATGACGGGCCAGCCCCAGCATTTT.